These 8 T cell receptor beta chains came from one sample sequenced in a study of cytomegalovirus exposure and HLA in healthy donors. PCR was performed using 60 Vbeta and 13 Jbeta primers. Assay used: immunoSEQ multiplex PCR; TCRdb lists only in-frame clones, some missing. The data hold 120,000 to 150,000 clones, with about 79% observed a single time. The sample comprised PBMCs. The receptors here all came from a male donor in good health and CMV-seronegative.

This rearrangement joins TRBV6-1 to TRBJ1-5, with D perhaps matching TRBD1 (5 bases). Trimming stripped 8 bases from V and 0 bases from J, with 11 bases between. CDR3 length equals 14 residues. Germline loops: CDR1 MNHNS, CDR2 SASEGT. The chain's CDR3 is CASYDGGSNQPQHF. CDR3 DNA sequence: TGTGCCAGCTATGACGGGGGTAGCAATCAGCCCCAGCATTTT.

The CDR3 region has the DNA TGCGCCAGCAGCCCGGGACAGCGGAATGAAAAACTGTTTTTT. Protein product: CASSPGQRNEKLFF. The chain uses TRBV5-1 and TRBJ1-4, with 7 bases matching TRBD1. This CDR3 has 14 residues. Trimming cost V 4 bases and J 5 bases; bases outside gene matches: 5. Germline V CDR1 and CDR2: SGHRS, YFSETQ.

The rearrangement joins TRBV7-9 to TRBJ2-6, with D uncertain. V dropped 4 bases and J dropped 0 bases, with 13 bases sitting between them. Germline CDR1 is SEHNR and CDR2 is FQNEAQ (reference sequence). The CDR3 covers 17 residues. As DNA, the CDR3 is TGTGCCAGCAGCTGGGCAACCCCCAGCTCTGGGGCCAACGTCCTGACTTTC. It translates to CASSWATPSSGANVLTF. Based on the CDR3 plus reference TRBV7-9 and TRBJ2-6, the full variable domain is DTGVSQNPRHKITKRGQNVTFRCDPISEHNRLYWYRQTLGQGPEFLTYFQNEAQLEKSRLLSDRFSAERPKGSFSTLEIQRTEQGDSAMYLCASSWATPSSGANVLTFGAGSRLTVL.

V usage is TRBV6-1 and J usage is TRBJ1-1; a weak D match, TRBD1 (5 bases). Germline values: CDR1 MNHNS, CDR2 SASEGT. The CDR3 length is 15 residues. Between the trimmed V and J ends, which lost 6 bases and 1 base, there was a span of 15 bases. DNA for the CDR3: TGTGCCAGCAGAAATGTCCCCACAGGGAACACTGAAGCTTTCTTT. Residues: CASRNVPTGNTEAFF.

The J gene is TRBJ2-2, the V gene TRBV13, with 14 bases aligning to TRBD2. The CDR3 extends over 17 amino acids. V lost 5 bases to trimming and J lost 6 bases; unmatched junction nucleotides: 8. Germline loops: CDR1 PRHDT, CDR2 FYEKMQ (reference sequence). CDR3 amino acids: CASSQGLAGDFAGELFF. The CDR3 region has the DNA TGTGCCAGCAGCCAGGGACTAGCGGGAGATTTCGCCGGGGAGCTGTTTTTT.

CDR3 sequence: CASSLPSGRRGMNTGELFF. As DNA, the CDR3 is TGTGCCAGCAGCTTGCCCTCTGGACGGCGGGGGATGAACACCGGGGAGCTGTTTTTT. The chain recombines TRBV5-4 with TRBJ2-2, with 7 bases identical to TRBD2. Germline V gene data show CDR1 as SGHNT and CDR2 as YYREEE (reference sequence). The CDR3 sequence is 19 residues long. V was clipped by 1 base and J by 1 base; unmatched bases: 13.

This chain connects TRBV9 to TRBJ1-2, with 7 bases matching TRBD1. The V and J ends lost 4 bases and 4 bases, in that order; junction bases with no gene match: 10. Germline CDR1 and CDR2: SGDLS and YYNGEE. CDR3 length: 15 residues. The CDR3 loop is CASSTYRQGFYGYTF. The CDR3 DNA follows: TGTGCCAGCAGCACTTATCGACAGGGATTCTATGGCTACACCTTC.

V and J are TRBV7-2 and TRBJ2-3; 8 bases fit TRBD1. The CDR3 is made up of 15 amino acids. V lost 5 bases and J lost 7; bases outside the gene matches: 11. CDR1 and CDR2 from the germline V gene are SGHTA and FQGNSA. The CDR3 coding sequence is TGTGCCAGCAGCAAAGGACAGGGATCATCGAATACGCAGTATTTT. Amino acids: CASSKGQGSSNTQYF.